The clone carrying this T cell receptor beta chain was observed a handful of times. The germline V gene encodes CDR1 ENHRY and CDR2 SYGVKD. The length of the CDR3 is 13 residues. Trimming removed 4 bases from V and 5 bases from J, with 11 bases in between. The source of the sample is a study of human thymus T cells. Sequencing was performed with immunoSEQ multiplex PCR; in TCRdb, only in-frame clones are kept and a portion is missing. The data show about 120,000 clones, around 94% seen once. During corrective heart surgery, resections were taken, and the thymus tissue came from them. Finnish infants who were healthy and having corrective surgery for congenital heart defects made up the donors.

The rearrangement links TRBV10-3 to TRBJ2-5; TRBD2 might be the D (6 bases). Material for sequencing was thymus tissue. The TCR comes from a boy under three years old with a congenital heart defect but otherwise immunologically healthy. The CDR3: CAISGPGRETQYF. The CDR3 DNA reads as TGTGCCATCAGTGGCCCGGGGAGGGAGACCCAGTACTTC.